The clone carrying this TCR beta chain has more than one count but fewer than ten. The data derive from a study of blood T cell repertoires in COVID-19. This CDR3 spans 18 amino acids. After removal of 4 bases from V and 0 bases from J, the junction contained 10 bases not matched to a gene. Germline loops: CDR1 ENHRY, CDR2 SYGVKD. Generated by immunoSEQ multiplex PCR, the TCRdb table keeps only in-frame clones and is missing some. The data show about 220,000 clones, 86% seen once. The receptor comes from a middle-aged woman with acute COVID-19. V gene TRBV10-3 combines with J gene TRBJ2-1, with 9 bases lining up with TRBD2. Source material: PBMCs or T cells enriched from blood (not recorded which). The CDR3 loop reads CAISGWSSGGSSYNEQFF. In nucleotides, the CDR3 is TGTGCCATCAGTGGATGGAGTAGCGGGGGAAGCTCCTACAATGAGCAGTTCTTC.